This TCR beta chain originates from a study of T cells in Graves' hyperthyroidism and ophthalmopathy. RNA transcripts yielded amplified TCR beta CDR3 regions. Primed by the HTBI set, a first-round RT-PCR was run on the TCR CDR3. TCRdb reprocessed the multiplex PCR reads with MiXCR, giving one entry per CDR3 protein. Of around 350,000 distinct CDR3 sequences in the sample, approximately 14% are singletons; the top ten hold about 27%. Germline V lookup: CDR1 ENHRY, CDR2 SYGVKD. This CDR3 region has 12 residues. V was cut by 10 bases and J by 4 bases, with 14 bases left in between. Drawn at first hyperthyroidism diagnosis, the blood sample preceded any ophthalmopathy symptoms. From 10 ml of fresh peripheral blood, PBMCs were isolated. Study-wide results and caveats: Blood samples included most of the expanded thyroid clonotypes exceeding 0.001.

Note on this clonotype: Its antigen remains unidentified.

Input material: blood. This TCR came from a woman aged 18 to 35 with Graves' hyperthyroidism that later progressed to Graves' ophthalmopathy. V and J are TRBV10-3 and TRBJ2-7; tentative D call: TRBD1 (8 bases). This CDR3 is CATEQGGYEQYF. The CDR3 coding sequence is TGTGCCACCGAACAGGGGGGGTACGAGCAGTACTTC.